Below are 27 T cell receptor beta chains sequenced from a single sample in a study of cytomegalovirus exposure and HLA in healthy donors (dated by TCRdb to about 2017). The library was produced with the immunoSEQ multiplex PCR assay. For the multiplex PCR, a mixture combining 60 forward primers for TCR Vbeta segments and 13 reverse primers for TCR Jbeta segments was used. TCRdb obtained this table from immuneACCESS and retained in-frame rearrangements with V and J assigned. These tables miss some clones; where compared with another copy, unresolved V genes account for less than half of the shortfall, and the remainder is unexplained. This sample has around 80,000 clones in its table, and 78% of those were observed once. The ten largest clones represent 1.5% to 2% of the sample. The material sequenced was PBMCs. These TCRs come from a man in his forties or fifties in good health and CMV-seronegative.

This clone was picked up a small number of times. V and J are TRBV7-8 and TRBJ1-5; TRBD1 agrees at 8 bases. CDR1 is SGHVS and CDR2 is FQNEAQ in the germline V gene. V shed 5 bases and J 6 bases; nucleotides not matched to a gene: 6. The CDR3 runs to 14 residues. CDR3 nucleotide sequence: TGTGCCAGCAGCGTACAGGGGGTGGGTCAGCCCCAGCATTTT. Translation: CASSVQGVGQPQHF.

The gene calls are TRBV4-2 and TRBJ1-1, with 8 bases lining up with TRBD1. The length of the CDR3 is 14 residues. Germline lookup yields CDR1 LGHNA and CDR2 YNFKEQ. Trimming at V came to 4 bases and at J to 3 bases, leaving 4 bases not matched to a gene. This CDR3 reads CASSLQGADTEAFF. CDR3 nucleotides: TGTGCCAGCAGCCTCCAGGGGGCGGACACTGAAGCTTTCTTT.

CDR3: CASSEGEGISATGELFF. In DNA, the CDR3 is TGTGCCAGCAGTGAGGGGGAGGGGATATCGGCCACCGGGGAGCTGTTTTTT. The chain carries TRBV6-1 and TRBJ2-2; TRBD2 agrees at 7 bases. The CDR3 contains 17 residues. J lost 4 bases, V lost 3 bases, and 11 bases had no gene match. Germline V gene lookup returns CDR1 MNHNS and CDR2 SASEGT.

The chain couples TRBV27 to TRBJ2-2; D is possibly TRBD2 (5 bases). CDR1 and CDR2 from the germline V gene are MNHEY and SMNVEV (reference sequence). Trimming left V 6 bases short and J 6 bases short, with 17 bases between. The CDR3 extends over 15 amino acids. The CDR3 protein is CASRTRTEAPGELFF. The CDR3 DNA follows: TGTGCCAGCAGAACCCGGACTGAAGCCCCCGGGGAGCTGTTTTTT.

The V and J genes are TRBV6-6 and TRBJ2-7; TRBD2 matches 8 bases. The CDR3 spans 16 residues. J lost 5 bases, V lost 2 bases, and 11 bases had no gene match. Per germline, CDR1 MNHNY and CDR2 SVGAGI (reference sequence). CDR3 residues: CASSYRREGTFHEQYF. The CDR3 DNA reads as TGTGCCAGCAGTTACCGTCGGGAGGGAACCTTCCACGAGCAGTACTTC.

This clone was seen more than once but under ten times. The CDR3 spells CATSREAGEYNEQFF. DNA of the CDR3: TGTGCCACCAGCAGAGAAGCGGGAGAATACAATGAGCAGTTCTTC. The chain recombines TRBV15 with TRBJ2-1, with 8 bases aligning to TRBD2. Germline lookup yields CDR1 LNHNV and CDR2 YYDKDF (reference sequence). J gave up 4 bases and V 0 bases, and 2 bases lay outside the gene matches. The CDR3 has 15 amino acids. The variable domain in full, with the rest retrieved from reference TRBV15 and TRBJ2-1, is DAMVIQNPRYQVTQFGKPVTLSCSQTLNHNVMYWYQQKSSQAPKLLFHYYDKDFNNEADTPDNFQSRRPNTSFCFLDIRSPGLGDTAMYLCATSREAGEYNEQFFGPGTRLTVL.

This chain joins TRBV19 and TRBJ2-7, with a possible D match to TRBD2 (5 bases). CDR1 and CDR2 (germline): LNHDA, SQIVND (reference sequence). This CDR3 has 14 amino acids. V was cut by 6 bases and J by 3 bases, with 15 bases left in between. The CDR3 DNA is TGTGCCAGTAGAAGAGGAGGTACGGTCTACGAGCAGTACTTC. The encoded protein is CASRRGGTVYEQYF.

This rearrangement joins TRBV4-1 to TRBJ2-4; TRBD1 matches 9 bases. The CDR3 consists of 15 residues. With 5 bases clipped from V and 7 bases from J, the junction kept 9 bases outside the gene matches. CDR1 is MGHRA and CDR2 is YSYEKL in the germline V gene. CDR3 DNA: TGCGCCAGCAGCGACCGGGACAGGGACCGGAACATTCAGTACTTC. This codes for CASSDRDRDRNIQYF.

The DNA of the CDR3 is TGTGCCAGCAGCTCGTACCTGACGGGGGAGCAGTTCTTC. Amino acids: CASSSYLTGEQFF. The rearrangement joins TRBV11-1 to TRBJ2-1, with D possibly being TRBD2 (5 bases). CDR3 length: 13 amino acids. Trimming took 4 bases from V and 10 from J, leaving 14 bases between them. CDR1 SGHAT and CDR2 FQDESV come from the germline V gene (reference sequence).

This clone was seen once. The chain combines TRBV7-2 with TRBJ2-3; D call uncertain. CDR3 length: 11 residues. V gave up 3 bases and J gave up 6 bases, with 4 bases separating them. CDR1 and CDR2 from the germline V gene are SGHTA and FQGNSA. The DNA for the CDR3 is TGTGCCAGCAGCTTCCAGGATACGCAGTATTTT. It is translated as CASSFQDTQYF. Variable domain in full (rest from reference TRBV7-2 and TRBJ2-3): GAGVSQSPSNKVTEKGKDVELRCDPISGHTALYWYRQSLGQGLEFLIYFQGNSAPDKSGLPSDRFSAERTGGSVSTLTIQRTQQEDSAVYLCASSFQDTQYFGPGTRLTVL.

This rearrangement joins TRBV5-6 to TRBJ1-6; D is uncertain. The germline V gene has CDR1 SGHDT and CDR2 YYEEEE. The CDR3 is 13 residues long. The germline V and J ends were trimmed by 2 bases and 7 bases, with 7 bases remaining between them. Written as DNA, the CDR3 is TGTGCCAGCAGCTTCGGGGAAAATTCACCCCTCCACTTT. This gives the protein CASSFGENSPLHF.

V is TRBV11-2 and J is TRBJ2-5, with a weak D call TRBD1 (5 bases). TRBJ2-7 matches the DNA end more closely, so the J call is doubtful. The CDR3 spans 14 residues. Looked up from germline, CDR1 is SGHAT and CDR2 is FQNNGV. The CDR3 DNA sequence: TGTGCCAGCAGCTTAGTTGGGGCCCACTACGAGCAGTACTTC. Amino acid sequence: CASSLVGAHYEQYF.

The chain carries TRBV6-5 and TRBJ2-3; unclear D gene. Germline CDR1 is MNHEY and CDR2 is SVGAGI. This CDR3 has 14 residues. V was shortened by 5 bases and J by 0 bases, with 9 bases between the two germline ends. CDR3 amino acids: CASSRELSTDTQYF. The CDR3, as DNA: TGTGCCAGCAGTCGAGAACTGAGCACAGATACGCAGTATTTT.

V usage is TRBV28 and J usage is TRBJ2-7, with 8 bases identical to TRBD2. The CDR3 loop spans 15 amino acids. Germline V gives CDR1 MDHEN, CDR2 SYDVKM. Unmatched junction bases numbered 10, after V lost 7 bases and J lost 2 bases. The CDR3 coding sequence is TGTGCCAGCACCCCCCTAGCGGGCGGCCCCTACGAGCAGTACTTC. This codes for CASTPLAGGPYEQYF.

The V gene is TRBV6-1, the J gene TRBJ2-7, with 12 bases lining up with TRBD1. The V and J ends lost 9 bases and 2 bases, in that order; junction bases with no gene match: 5. CDR3 length: 14 residues. Germline CDR1 and CDR2: MNHNS and SASEGT. The CDR3 loop is CASKGQGATYEQYF. DNA for the CDR3: TGTGCCAGTAAGGGACAGGGGGCAACCTACGAGCAGTACTTC.

The chain employs TRBV6-1 and TRBJ1-3; 10 bases agree with TRBD1. This CDR3 contains 16 residues. The V gene's germline CDR1 is MNHNS and CDR2 SASEGT. V shed 1 base and J 1 base; nucleotides not matched to a gene: 1. In nucleotides, the CDR3 is TGTGCCAGCAGTGAAGGACAGGGGGCTTCTGGAAACACCATATATTTT. As protein: CASSEGQGASGNTIYF.

The gene calls are TRBV19 and TRBJ2-7; TRBD2 aligns across 11 bases. The CDR3 covers 14 residues. CDR1 is LNHDA, CDR2 SQIVND, per germline (reference sequence). J was trimmed by 2 bases and V by 6 bases; bases with no gene match: 3. CDR3 nucleotide sequence: TGTGCCAGTAGGCCGACTAGCGGGGCCTACGAGCAGTACTTC. Amino acids: CASRPTSGAYEQYF.

This clone was observed a few times. This chain connects TRBV11-3 to TRBJ2-1, with D possibly being TRBD2 (6 bases). There are 16 residues in the CDR3. Between the trimmed V and J ends, which lost 1 base and 3 bases, there was a span of 13 bases. From germline, CDR1 is SGHNT and CDR2 YENEEA. DNA of the CDR3: TGTGCCAGCAGCTTAGCGTCGGGAGAGGTCTACAATGAGCAGTTCTTC. Translating it yields CASSLASGEVYNEQFF. Combining the CDR3 with reference TRBV11-3 and TRBJ2-1 gives the whole variable domain EAGVVQSPRYKIIEKKQPVAFWCNPISGHNTLYWYLQNLGQGPELLIRYENEEAVDDSQLPKDRFSAERLKGVDSTLKIQPAELGDSAVYLCASSLASGEVYNEQFFGPGTRLTVL.

The chain combines TRBV28 with TRBJ1-2, with D hard to call. Trimming took 4 bases from V and 4 from J, leaving 4 bases between them. Germline V gene lookup returns CDR1 MDHEN and CDR2 SYDVKM. The CDR3 contains 11 residues. The CDR3 region is CASSSFYGYTF. In DNA form, the CDR3 reads TGTGCCAGCAGTTCGTTCTATGGCTACACCTTC.

This chain uses TRBV7-9 with TRBJ2-1, with D perhaps matching TRBD1 (5 bases). Trimming left V 8 bases short and J 9 bases short, with 17 bases between. Germline V gene sequence: CDR1 SEHNR, CDR2 FQNEAQ (reference sequence). This CDR3 region has 13 residues. The CDR3 nucleotides are TGTGCCAGCGCATTCTCAGGGTTTGGTGAGCAGTTCTTC. Its translation is CASAFSGFGEQFF.

The chain is built from TRBV2 and TRBJ1-2; no clear D. V was pared by 6 bases and J by 2 bases, with 16 bases between. The CDR3 has 15 amino acids. Germline values: CDR1 SNHLY, CDR2 FYNNEI. CDR3 in amino acids: CASRERPPANYGYTF. CDR3 sequence (DNA): TGTGCCAGCAGGGAGCGCCCGCCAGCAAACTATGGCTACACCTTC.

This rearrangement joins TRBV19 to TRBJ2-7; TRBD2 is a possible D gene (6 bases). The germline V gene encodes CDR1 LNHDA and CDR2 SQIVND (reference sequence). CDR3 length: 16 amino acids. V was clipped by 5 bases and J by 3 bases, with 20 bases between them. CDR3: CASSPAGKTSGYEQYF. The CDR3 nucleotides read TGTGCCAGTAGTCCGGCGGGGAAAACTTCGGGCTACGAGCAGTACTTC.

The chain uses TRBV2 and TRBJ2-5; 8 nucleotides match TRBD2. TRBJ2-7 explains the end of the DNA better; the J call may be wrong. The CDR3 is made up of 13 amino acids. Germline V gives CDR1 SNHLY, CDR2 FYNNEI. The CDR3 coding sequence is TGTGCCAGCGAAGCGGGAGTGACCTACGAGCAGTACTTC. It specifies CASEAGVTYEQYF.

V gene TRBV14 combines with J gene TRBJ2-7; possibly TRBD2 for D (5 bases). The V gene's germline CDR1 is SGHDN and CDR2 FVKESK. The CDR3 totals 15 residues. V was shortened by 1 base and J by 0 bases, with 10 bases between the two germline ends. The CDR3 bases are TGTGCCAGCAGCCAAGGAGGAGGAAGCTCCTACGAGCAGTACTTC. It yields the protein CASSQGGGSSYEQYF.

This chain links TRBV19 with TRBJ1-1; 8 nucleotides line up with TRBD1. With 4 bases clipped from V and 2 bases from J, the junction kept 6 bases outside the gene matches. This CDR3 has 15 amino acids. Germline V gene lookup returns CDR1 LNHDA and CDR2 SQIVND (reference sequence). CDR3 in amino acids: CASSRTGPPNTEAFF. The CDR3 DNA reads as TGTGCCAGTAGTAGGACAGGGCCTCCTAACACTGAAGCTTTCTTT.

Only one count was recorded for this clone. This chain uses TRBV19 with TRBJ2-7; 7 bases align to TRBD1. Per germline, CDR1 LNHDA and CDR2 SQIVND (reference sequence). The CDR3 sequence is 13 residues long. The J segment lost 7 bases and the V segment lost 4 bases, leaving 7 bases of the junction unmatched. CDR3 nucleotide sequence: TGTGCCAGTAGTAAAGAATCAGGGGGAGAGCAGTACTTC. Protein sequence: CASSKESGGEQYF.

The V call is TRBV6-1, the J call TRBJ1-2; D is ambiguous. V shed 3 bases and J shed 6 bases, with 14 bases lying between them. Germline V gene sequence: CDR1 MNHNS, CDR2 SASEGT. This CDR3 region has 14 residues. The CDR3 region is CASSEGKRGDGYTF. CDR3 DNA sequence: TGTGCCAGCAGTGAGGGCAAGCGGGGTGATGGCTACACCTTC.